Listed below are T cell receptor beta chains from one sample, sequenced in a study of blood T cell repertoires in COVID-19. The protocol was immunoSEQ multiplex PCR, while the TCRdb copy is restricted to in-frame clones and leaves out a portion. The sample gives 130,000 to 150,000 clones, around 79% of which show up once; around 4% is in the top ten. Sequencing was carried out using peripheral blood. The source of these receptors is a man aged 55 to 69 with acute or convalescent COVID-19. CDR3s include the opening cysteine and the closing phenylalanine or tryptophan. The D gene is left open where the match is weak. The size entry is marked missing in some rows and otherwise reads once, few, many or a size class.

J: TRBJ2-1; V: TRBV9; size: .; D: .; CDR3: CASSVDVTYNEQFF; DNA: TGTGCCAGCAGCGTAGATGTTACCTACAATGAGCAGTTCTTC
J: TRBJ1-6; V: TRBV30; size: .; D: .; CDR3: CAWGRELNSPLHF; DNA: TGTGCCTGGGGGCGGGAGTTGAATTCACCCCTCCACTTT
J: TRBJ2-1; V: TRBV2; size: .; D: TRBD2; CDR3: CASNILAGPYNEQFF; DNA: TGTGCCAGCAATATACTAGCGGGCCCCTACAATGAGCAGTTCTTC
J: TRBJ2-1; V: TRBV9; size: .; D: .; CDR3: CASSVGRDLGEQFF; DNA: TGTGCCAGCAGCGTAGGACGGGACTTAGGTGAGCAGTTCTTC
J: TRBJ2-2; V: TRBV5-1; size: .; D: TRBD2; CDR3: CASGRYQAGGELFF; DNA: TGCGCCAGCGGGCGCTATCAAGCGGGAGGGGAGCTGTTTTTT
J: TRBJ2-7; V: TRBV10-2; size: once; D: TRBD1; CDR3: CAAGTGVYEQYF; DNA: TGCGCAGCCGGGACAGGGGTGTACGAGCAGTACTTC
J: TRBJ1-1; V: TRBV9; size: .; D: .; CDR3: CASSLTYSITEAFF; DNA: TGTGCCAGCAGCCTCACTTACAGTATTACTGAAGCTTTCTTT
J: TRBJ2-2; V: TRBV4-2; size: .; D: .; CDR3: CASSQDGRELFF; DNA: TGTGCCAGCAGCCAAGATGGTAGGGAGCTGTTTTTT
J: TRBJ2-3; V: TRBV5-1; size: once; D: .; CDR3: CASSKDGLSADTQYF; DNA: TGCGCCAGCAGCAAAGACGGGTTAAGTGCAGATACGCAGTATTTT
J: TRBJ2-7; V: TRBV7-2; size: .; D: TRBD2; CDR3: CASTSGRAYEQYF; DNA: TGTGCCAGCACCTCTGGGAGGGCCTACGAGCAGTACTTC
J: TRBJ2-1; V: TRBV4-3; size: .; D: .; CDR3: CASSQVLGGEQFF; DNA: TGCGCCAGCAGCCAAGTGCTAGGGGGTGAGCAGTTCTTC
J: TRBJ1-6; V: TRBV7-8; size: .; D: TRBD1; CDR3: CASSESRGAGNSPLHF; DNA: TGTGCCAGCAGCGAAAGCAGGGGGGCGGGGAATTCACCCCTCCACTTT
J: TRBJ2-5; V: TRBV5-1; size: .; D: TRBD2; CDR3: CASSLVTAGTGQETQYF; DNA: TGCGCCAGCAGCTTGGTAACAGCGGGGACCGGACAAGAGACCCAGTACTTC
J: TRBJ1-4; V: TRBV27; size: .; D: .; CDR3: CASGYSATNEKLFF; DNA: TGTGCCAGCGGATACAGTGCAACTAATGAAAAACTGTTTTTT
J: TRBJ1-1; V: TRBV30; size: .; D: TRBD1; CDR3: CAWRGQGRWNTEAFF; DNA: TGTGCCTGGAGGGGACAGGGAAGATGGAACACTGAAGCTTTCTTT
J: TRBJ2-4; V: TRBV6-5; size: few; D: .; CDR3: CASRQATSGRIQYF; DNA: TGTGCCAGCAGACAAGCTACCTCAGGGCGGATTCAGTACTTC
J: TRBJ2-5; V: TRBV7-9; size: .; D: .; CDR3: CAGRTSVETQYF; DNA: TGTGCCGGGAGAACCTCCGTGGAGACCCAGTACTTC
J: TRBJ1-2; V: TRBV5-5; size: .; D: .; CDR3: CASSSTGPYGYTF; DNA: TGTGCCAGCAGCTCGACAGGTCCCTATGGCTACACCTTC
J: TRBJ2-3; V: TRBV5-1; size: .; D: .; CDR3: CASSPGTSTDTQYF; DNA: TGCGCCAGCAGCCCGGGGACAAGCACAGATACGCAGTATTTT
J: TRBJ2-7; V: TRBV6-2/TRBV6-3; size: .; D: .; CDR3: CASSSSSEQYF; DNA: TGTGCCAGCAGTTCGAGCTCCGAGCAGTACTTC
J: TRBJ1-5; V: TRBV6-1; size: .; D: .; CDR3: CASSEGRAQPQHF; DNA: TGTGCCAGCAGTGAGGGCAGGGCACAGCCCCAGCATTTT
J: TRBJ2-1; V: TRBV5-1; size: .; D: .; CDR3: CASSLAASSYNEQFF; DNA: TGCGCCAGCAGCTTGGCTGCGAGCTCCTACAATGAGCAGTTCTTC
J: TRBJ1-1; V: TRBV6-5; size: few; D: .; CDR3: CASSYASVDTEAFF; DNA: TGTGCCAGCAGTTACGCGAGCGTCGACACTGAAGCTTTCTTT
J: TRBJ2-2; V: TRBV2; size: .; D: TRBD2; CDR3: CASFRLAGVPGELFF; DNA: TGTGCCAGTTTCAGACTAGCGGGAGTCCCCGGGGAGCTGTTTTTT
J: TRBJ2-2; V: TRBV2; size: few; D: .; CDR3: CASSQQENTGELFF; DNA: TGTGCCAGCAGCCAACAGGAGAACACCGGGGAGCTGTTTTTT
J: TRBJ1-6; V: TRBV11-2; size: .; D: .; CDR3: CASSPEGRGRSSYNSPLHF; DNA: TGTGCCAGCAGCCCGGAGGGACGGGGACGGAGCTCCTATAATTCACCCCTCCACTTT
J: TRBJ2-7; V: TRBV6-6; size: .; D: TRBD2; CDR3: CASSGRLAGVNEQYF; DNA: TGTGCCAGCAGTGGGAGACTAGCGGGAGTAAACGAGCAGTACTTC
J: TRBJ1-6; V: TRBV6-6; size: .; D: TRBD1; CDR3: CASTSGTDGSPLHF; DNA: TGTGCCAGCACTTCAGGGACAGATGGTTCACCCCTCCACTTT
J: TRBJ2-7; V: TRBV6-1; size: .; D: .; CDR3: CASSEARGWFGEQYF; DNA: TGTGCCAGCAGTGAAGCGCGGGGCTGGTTCGGCGAGCAGTACTTC
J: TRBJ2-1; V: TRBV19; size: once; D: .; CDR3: CASSSYPGSSYNEQFF; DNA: TGTGCCAGTAGTTCATACCCGGGGAGCTCCTACAATGAGCAGTTCTTC
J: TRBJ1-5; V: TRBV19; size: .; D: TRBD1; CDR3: CATKQTGGNNQPQHF; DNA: TGTGCCACCAAGCAGACAGGGGGCAACAATCAGCCCCAGCATTTT
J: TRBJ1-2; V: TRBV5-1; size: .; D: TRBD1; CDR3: CASSGSGTGVYGYTF; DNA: TGCGCCAGCAGCGGCTCCGGGACAGGGGTCTATGGCTACACCTTC
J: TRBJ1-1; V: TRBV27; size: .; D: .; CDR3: CASSLSGASRTFF; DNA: TGTGCCAGCAGTTTATCGGGGGCAAGTCGGACTTTCTTT
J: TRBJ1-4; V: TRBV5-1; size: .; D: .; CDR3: CASSLGGRGDEKLFF; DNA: TGCGCCAGCAGCTTGGGAGGGCGCGGTGATGAAAAACTGTTTTTT
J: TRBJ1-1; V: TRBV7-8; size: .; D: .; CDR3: CASSLAVAMNTEAFF; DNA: TGTGCCAGCAGCTTAGCGGTAGCAATGAACACTGAAGCTTTCTTT
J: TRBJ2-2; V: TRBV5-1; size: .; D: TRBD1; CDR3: CASRPGTGDTGELFF; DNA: TGCGCCAGCCGCCCCGGGACAGGGGACACCGGGGAGCTGTTTTTT
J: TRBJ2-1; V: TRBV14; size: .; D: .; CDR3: CASSPRVHPHIEQFF; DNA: TGTGCCAGCAGTCCTCGTGTCCATCCCCACATTGAGCAGTTCTTC
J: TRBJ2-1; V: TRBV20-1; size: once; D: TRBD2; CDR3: CSASPSGILYNEQFF; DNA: TGCAGTGCTAGTCCTAGCGGAATCCTCTACAATGAGCAGTTCTTC
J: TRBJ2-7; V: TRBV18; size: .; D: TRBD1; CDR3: CASSPGTGVAYEQYF; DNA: TGTGCCAGCTCACCTGGGACAGGGGTGGCCTACGAGCAGTACTTC
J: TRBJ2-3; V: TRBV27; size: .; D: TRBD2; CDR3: CASSSAGVGTDTQYF; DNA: TGTGCCAGCAGTTCAGCGGGAGTGGGAACAGATACGCAGTATTTT
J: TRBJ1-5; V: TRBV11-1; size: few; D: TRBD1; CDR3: CASSLGQGGPQHF; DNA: TGTGCCAGCAGCTTGGGACAGGGAGGGCCCCAGCATTTT
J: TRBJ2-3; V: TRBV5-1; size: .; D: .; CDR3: CASSLQGLNTDTQYF; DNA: TGCGCCAGCAGCTTGCAGGGACTCAATACAGATACGCAGTATTTT
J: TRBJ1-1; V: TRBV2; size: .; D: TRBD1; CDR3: CASTLRATGASEAFF; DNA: TGTGCCAGCACCCTACGGGCGACAGGGGCAAGTGAAGCTTTCTTT
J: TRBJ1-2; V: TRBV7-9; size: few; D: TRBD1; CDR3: CASSRDGTGGNYGYTF; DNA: TGTGCCAGCAGCCGCGACGGGACAGGCGGAAACTATGGCTACACCTTC
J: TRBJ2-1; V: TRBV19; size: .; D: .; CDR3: CASSLGGSYNEQFF; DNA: TGTGCCAGTTCTTTAGGTGGGAGTTACAATGAGCAGTTCTTC
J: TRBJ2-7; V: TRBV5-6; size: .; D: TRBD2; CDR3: CASSLEPSGRVYEQYF; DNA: TGTGCCAGCAGCTTGGAACCGAGCGGGAGAGTCTACGAGCAGTACTTC
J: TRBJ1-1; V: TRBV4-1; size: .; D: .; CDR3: CASTKKGDTEAFF; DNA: TGCGCCAGCACCAAAAAAGGGGATACTGAAGCTTTCTTT
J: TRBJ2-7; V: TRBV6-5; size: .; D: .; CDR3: CASRLTGSSYEQYF; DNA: TGTGCCAGCAGACTAACAGGGAGCTCCTACGAGCAGTACTTC
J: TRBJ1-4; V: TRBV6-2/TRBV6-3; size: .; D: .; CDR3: CASSYAGWSEKLFF; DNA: TGTGCCAGCAGTTACGCGGGGTGGTCTGAAAAACTGTTTTTT
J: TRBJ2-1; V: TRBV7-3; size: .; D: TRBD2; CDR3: CASSPGLAVYNEQFF; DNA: TGTGCCAGCAGCCCGGGACTAGCGGTCTACAATGAGCAGTTCTTC
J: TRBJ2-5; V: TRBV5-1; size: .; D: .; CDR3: CASSAVRGTRETQYF; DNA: TGCGCCAGCAGCGCCGTTAGGGGCACCCGAGAGACCCAGTACTTC
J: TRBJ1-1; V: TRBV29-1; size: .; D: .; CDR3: CSVEKELNTEAFF; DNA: TGCAGCGTTGAGAAGGAGCTGAACACTGAAGCTTTCTTT
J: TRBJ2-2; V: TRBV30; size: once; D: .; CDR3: CAWARGPNTGELFF; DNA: TGTGCCTGGGCCCGCGGGCCTAACACCGGGGAGCTGTTTTTT